This TCR beta chain was profiled in a study of T cell responses to AZD1222 COVID-19 vaccine. The repertoire was sequenced with immunoSEQ multiplex PCR; TCRdb's copy has only in-frame clones and lacks some. Counted here are 140,000 to 150,000 clones, approximately 85% occurring once; the ten biggest clones make up around 8.6%. V shed 6 bases, J shed 7 bases, and the junction held 11 bases outside the gene matches. CDR1 is LNHDA, CDR2 SQIVND, per germline (reference sequence). This CDR3 is built from 15 residues. J is TRBJ2-1 and V is TRBV19; 8 bases are a match to TRBD2. Sample: peripheral blood, taken on day 0 of AZD1222 vaccination. The receptor was isolated from an adult in good health. CDR3: CASRTGTRDWNEQFF. CDR3 in DNA: TGTGCCAGTAGAACCGGGACTAGGGACTGGAATGAGCAGTTCTTC.